Following are 26 T cell receptor beta chains from one sample sequenced in a study of T cell responses to AZD1222 COVID-19 vaccine. Only in-frame clones appear in the TCRdb table, and some are missing; sequencing was by immunoSEQ multiplex PCR. The table includes over 100,000 clones, 88% detected once. The sequencing used peripheral blood, collected on day 0 of AZD1222 vaccination. Receptor source: an adult in good health.

The J gene is TRBJ1-5, the V gene TRBV19; 8 nucleotides agree with TRBD1. Germline CDR1 LNHDA, CDR2 SQIVND (reference sequence). J gave up 0 bases and V 5 bases, and 3 bases lay outside the gene matches. The CDR3 loop spans 15 amino acids. CDR3 residues: CASSGQGTSNQPQHF. The CDR3 region has the DNA TGTGCCAGTAGTGGACAGGGAACTAGCAATCAGCCCCAGCATTTT.

This rearrangement joins TRBV6-4 to TRBJ2-2; 9 nucleotides align to TRBD2. The J segment lost 4 bases and the V segment lost 6 bases, leaving 9 bases of the junction unmatched. Germline-derived CDR1 and CDR2 are MRHNA and SNTAGT. This CDR3 spans 16 amino acids. As DNA, the CDR3 is TGTGCCAGCAGCGCCATAGCGGGAGCGGGCACCGGGGAGCTGTTTTTT. This sequence encodes CASSAIAGAGTGELFF.

The chain uses TRBV5-1 and TRBJ1-2; no firm D call. Germline CDR1 SGHRS, CDR2 YFSETQ. The V and J ends lost 2 bases and 4 bases respectively, with 9 bases between them. The CDR3 length is 13 residues. CDR3 protein: CASSLGGAYGYTF. The CDR3 region has the DNA TGCGCCAGCAGCTTAGGAGGTGCCTATGGCTACACCTTC.

The rearrangement joins TRBV28 to TRBJ2-3, with 9 bases identical to TRBD2. V shed 10 bases and J 1 base; nucleotides not matched to a gene: 3. This CDR3 has 13 residues. Germline V gene lookup returns CDR1 MDHEN and CDR2 SYDVKM. The CDR3 region is CATIAGGTDTQYF. DNA for the CDR3: TGTGCCACTATAGCGGGGGGCACAGATACGCAGTATTTT.

This chain connects TRBV19 to TRBJ2-7, with 8 bases identical to TRBD1. Germline lookup yields CDR1 LNHDA and CDR2 SQIVND (reference sequence). After removal of 4 bases from V and 2 bases from J, the junction contained 7 bases not matched to a gene. The CDR3 is 15 amino acids. For the CDR3, the DNA is TGTGCCAGTAGTAGTCTAGGGACAGGCCCCTACGAGCAGTACTTC. It yields the protein CASSSLGTGPYEQYF.

The sample holds one count of this clone. The V gene is TRBV5-4, the J gene TRBJ2-7; 7 bases are shared with TRBD1. CDR1 is SGHNT and CDR2 is YYREEE in the germline V gene (reference sequence). The CDR3 totals 15 residues. V was clipped by 4 bases and J by 5 bases; unmatched bases: 12. CDR3 nucleotides: TGTGCCAGCAGCCCGTCCAGACAGGGCCCCAACGAGCAGTACTTC. This sequence encodes CASSPSRQGPNEQYF.

The chain has TRBV19 and TRBJ2-3; D is possibly TRBD1 or TRBD2 (5 bases each). The CDR3 is made up of 15 amino acids. The V and J ends lost 4 bases and 8 bases respectively, with 19 bases between them. CDR1 and CDR2 (germline): LNHDA, SQIVND (reference sequence). The CDR3: CASSTRDALRGTQYF. The CDR3 DNA follows: TGTGCCAGTAGTACCCGGGACGCCCTGAGAGGTACGCAGTATTTT.

This chain joins TRBV5-4 and TRBJ2-3; the match to TRBD2 covers 13 bases. V lost 4 bases, J lost 5 bases, and 7 bases stayed unmatched. In germline, CDR1 is SGHNT, CDR2 YYREEE (reference sequence). The CDR3 spans 16 residues. The CDR3 spells CASSPRTSGGRDTQYF. The CDR3, as DNA: TGTGCCAGCAGCCCCAGGACTAGCGGGGGCCGAGATACGCAGTATTTT.

V is TRBV11-2 and J is TRBJ2-1; the D gene is possibly TRBD1 (7 bases). Germline lookup yields CDR1 SGHAT and CDR2 FQNNGV. V was pared by 5 bases and J by 0 bases, with 17 bases between. The CDR3 contains 17 residues. CDR3 bases: TGTGCCAGCAGCCCAGGGGGTCGGGGGAGCTCCTACAATGAGCAGTTCTTC. Protein: CASSPGGRGSSYNEQFF.

A remark on this clone: This sample includes further DNA sequences coding for the same CDR3. The rearrangement uses TRBV24-1 and TRBJ1-3; D is ambiguous. The CDR3 has 13 residues. The germline CDR1 and CDR2 sequences are KGHDR and SFDVKD. V dropped 0 bases and J dropped 4 bases, with 3 bases sitting between them. The CDR3 region is CATSDLRGNTIYF. CDR3 in DNA: TGTGCCACCAGTGATTTGAGGGGAAACACCATATATTTT.

The chain links TRBV10-1 to TRBJ1-1; no reliable D call. Trimming removed 3 bases from V and 4 bases from J, with 12 bases in between. The germline V gene encodes CDR1 WNHNN and CDR2 SYGVQD (reference sequence). The CDR3 loop spans 14 amino acids. The CDR3 DNA reads as TGCGCCAGCAGTGAAAGGTCGGAGGCCACTGAAGCTTTCTTT. As protein: CASSERSEATEAFF.

The chain uses TRBV6-5 and TRBJ2-7; D not certain. Trimming left V 4 bases short and J 5 bases short, with 12 bases between. This CDR3 is 13 amino acids long. Looked up from germline, CDR1 is MNHEY and CDR2 is SVGAGI. CDR3 coding DNA: TGTGCCAGCAGTTTATTTACGGGTAACGAGCAGTACTTC. It is translated as CASSLFTGNEQYF.

This rearrangement joins TRBV4-1 to TRBJ1-1; D uncertain. V gave up 5 bases and J gave up 1 base, with 14 bases separating them. CDR1 and CDR2 from the germline V gene are MGHRA and YSYEKL. This CDR3 has 15 residues. The CDR3 reads CASSGYNSPNTEAFF. As DNA, the CDR3 is TGCGCCAGCAGCGGGTATAACAGCCCGAACACTGAAGCTTTCTTT.

The chain is built from TRBV20-1 and TRBJ2-5, with TRBD1 as a possible D gene (9 bases). Germline V gene lookup returns CDR1 DFQATT and CDR2 SNEGSKA (reference sequence). The CDR3 runs 13 residues. V lost 3 bases and J lost 5, with 13 bases in between. The CDR3 loop is CSASSGTGETQYF. In DNA form, the CDR3 reads TGCAGTGCTAGTAGCGGGACAGGGGAGACCCAGTACTTC.

The CDR3 DNA reads TGCGCCAGCAGCCAGGACAGGGGGATGGCAGATACGCAGTATTTT. This encodes CASSQDRGMADTQYF. The V and J genes are TRBV4-3 and TRBJ2-3; 10 positions agree with TRBD1. The CDR3 runs to 15 residues. Germline V gene lookup returns CDR1 LGHNA and CDR2 YSLEER. The V and J ends lost 3 bases and 4 bases, in that order; junction bases with no gene match: 4.

CDR3 sequence (DNA): TGTGCCAGCAGTGCCCCGGCTGAAGCTTTCTTT. Translation gives CASSAPAEAFF. This chain connects TRBV28 to TRBJ1-1; D is unclear. This CDR3 has 11 residues. V was trimmed by 5 bases and J by 6 bases, leaving 7 bases between them. Germline lookup yields CDR1 MDHEN and CDR2 SYDVKM.

The chain carries TRBV6-5 and TRBJ2-3, with D perhaps matching TRBD1 (6 bases). The CDR3 covers 14 residues. The V gene's germline CDR1 is MNHEY and CDR2 SVGAGI. The ends were cut back, 6 bases at V and 3 bases at J, with 13 bases in the middle. DNA for the CDR3: TGTGCCAGCAGACCTGGACAGTGGACAGATACGCAGTATTTT. Protein: CASRPGQWTDTQYF.

This sequence joins TRBV7-9 and TRBJ2-5, with D possibly being TRBD1 (6 bases). Between the trimmed V and J ends, which lost 1 base and 11 bases, there was a span of 14 bases. This CDR3 spans 13 amino acids. Per the germline V gene, CDR1 is SEHNR and CDR2 is FQNEAQ (reference sequence). For the CDR3, the DNA is TGTGCCAGCAGCTTAGAGGTCAAGGGGGAGCAGTACTTC. This sequence encodes CASSLEVKGEQYF.

The genes are TRBV28 and TRBJ1-6, with a tentative D call TRBD1 (5 bases). V was shortened by 4 bases and J by 9 bases, with 16 bases between the two germline ends. Per the germline V gene, CDR1 is MDHEN and CDR2 is SYDVKM. This CDR3 has 15 amino acids. The CDR3 nucleotides read TGTGCCAGCAGTTCCTTTCCGGGGCTGGGTTCACCCCTCCACTTT. It encodes CASSSFPGLGSPLHF.

DNA for the CDR3: TGTGCCAGCAGCCCGCGGTCCTGGGCCGCAGATACGCAGTATTTT. Translating gives CASSPRSWAADTQYF. The V and J genes are TRBV7-9 and TRBJ2-3, with D hard to call. V was clipped by 5 bases and J by 4 bases, with 16 bases between them. Germline V gene data show CDR1 as SEHNR and CDR2 as FQNEAQ (reference sequence). The CDR3 has 15 residues.

The gene calls are TRBV30 and TRBJ1-5; the match to TRBD1 covers 9 bases. Trimming took 5 bases from V and 4 from J; bases not matched to a gene: 3. The length of the CDR3 is 13 residues. Germline assignment: CDR1 GTSNPN and CDR2 SVGIG (reference sequence). The CDR3 DNA reads as TGTGCCTGGGCCGGGACAGGGAATCAGCCCCAGCATTTT. Encoded protein: CAWAGTGNQPQHF.

This clone came up once. The chain links TRBV11-3 to TRBJ2-7; possible D gene TRBD1, 6 bases. CDR3 length: 12 residues. CDR1 is SGHNT and CDR2 is YENEEA in the germline V gene. V shed 3 bases and J shed 5 bases, with 8 bases lying between them. In DNA form, the CDR3 reads TGTGCCAGCAGCTTGGGGGCCCACGAGCAGTACTTC. Translating gives CASSLGAHEQYF.

This chain links TRBV28 with TRBJ1-1, with a tentative D call TRBD1 (6 bases). Germline CDR1 is MDHEN and CDR2 is SYDVKM. V dropped 2 bases and J dropped 1 base, with 17 bases sitting between them. The CDR3 length is 17 residues. The CDR3 coding sequence is TGTGCCAGCAGTTTACTAACCATTACAGGGCAGAACACTGAAGCTTTCTTT. This gives the protein CASSLLTITGQNTEAFF.

The V and J genes are TRBV5-6 and TRBJ1-2, with 7 bases fitting TRBD1. The CDR3 has 13 amino acids. The trim removed 0 bases at V and 7 bases at J, leaving 3 bases unmatched. Germline V lookup: CDR1 SGHDT, CDR2 YYEEEE. Written as DNA, the CDR3 is TGTGCCAGCAGCTTGGTTAAGGGGGCTGGCTACACCTTC. This translates into CASSLVKGAGYTF.

The rearrangement uses TRBV28 and TRBJ1-1; no clear D. The CDR3 runs 12 residues. Germline CDR1 MDHEN, CDR2 SYDVKM. V lost 5 bases, J lost 4 bases, and 8 bases lay in between. The CDR3 bases are TGTGCCAGCAGTCGCGGGCCCACTGAAGCTTTCTTT. It specifies CASSRGPTEAFF.

The rearrangement links TRBV21-1 to TRBJ2-2; the table's D call, TRBD2, was not checked against the DNA. TRBV21-1 is noted as a pseudogene. The CDR3 sequence is 16 residues long. The CDR3: CASSKSGGAGTGELFF. Written as DNA, the CDR3 is TGTGCCAGCAGCAAAAGCGGGGGGGCAGGCACCGGGGAGCTGTTTTTT.